The rows below give T cell receptor beta chains drawn from one sample of a study of cytotoxic CD8 clonotypes in ibrutinib-treated CLL. The protocol was immunoSEQ multiplex PCR, while the TCRdb copy is restricted to in-frame clones and leaves out a portion. The table lists roughly 110,000 clones, 58% of them singletons, with around a third in the top ten. The sequenced sample was PBMCs, obtained after 24 months of ibrutinib treatment. These receptors originate from a human donor with chronic lymphocytic leukemia. CDR3s include the opening cysteine and the closing phenylalanine or tryptophan. D genes are given only for firm matches. Some rows mark clone size as missing; the rest say once, few, many or name a class of expanded clone.

CDR3aa | CDR3nt | d_gene | j_gene | abundance | v_gene
CASSARWTAVDEQFF | TGTGCCAGCAGCGCCCGGTGGACGGCCGTCGATGAGCAGTTCTTC | . | TRBJ2-1 | . | TRBV9
CATSRVGDQLNEQFF | TGTGCCACCAGCAGAGTTGGGGACCAACTTAATGAGCAGTTCTTC | . | TRBJ2-1 | . | TRBV15
CASQFTGTHYEQYF | TGTGCCAGCCAATTCACCGGGACCCATTACGAGCAGTACTTC | . | TRBJ2-7 | . | TRBV6-6
CASTRGTGAYEQYF | TGTGCCAGCACCAGGGGGACGGGGGCCTACGAGCAGTACTTC | . | TRBJ2-7 | once | TRBV6-5
CAWEEIYGYTF | TGTGCCTGGGAGGAGATCTATGGCTACACCTTC | . | TRBJ1-2 | few | TRBV30
CASSLGGSSGANVLTF | TGTGCCAGCAGCTTGGGCGGGAGCTCTGGGGCCAACGTCCTGACTTTC | TRBD2 | TRBJ2-6 | . | TRBV5-4
CASTRNTEAFF | TGTGCCAGTACTAGGAACACTGAAGCTTTCTTT | . | TRBJ1-1 | . | TRBV19
CASSLTGPNTEAFF | TGCGCCAGCAGCTTGACAGGACCGAACACTGAAGCTTTCTTT | . | TRBJ1-1 | . | TRBV5-1
CASSPSGHVNTEAFF | TGTGCCAGCTCCCCTTCGGGACATGTGAACACTGAAGCTTTCTTT | . | TRBJ1-1 | . | TRBV18
CASSLRRQGLNTGELFF | TGTGCCAGCAGCTTAAGACGACAGGGCCTGAACACCGGGGAGCTGTTTTTT | TRBD1 | TRBJ2-2 | . | TRBV7-3
CAWGEANRSPLHF | TGTGCCTGGGGAGAGGCCAACCGTTCACCCCTCCACTTT | . | TRBJ1-6 | few | TRBV30
CSLGQGATDTQYF | TGCAGCCTCGGACAGGGGGCGACAGATACGCAGTATTTT | TRBD1 | TRBJ2-3 | . | TRBV29-1
CASSVQRGTDTQYF | TGTGCCAGCAGTGTTCAGCGGGGCACAGATACGCAGTATTTT | . | TRBJ2-3 | . | TRBV6-1
CASTRDGSGANVLTF | TGTGCCAGCACTAGGGATGGCTCTGGGGCCAACGTCCTGACTTTC | . | TRBJ2-6 | . | TRBV6-5
CASSWDLATDTQYF | TGTGCCAGCAGCTGGGACTTAGCTACGGATACGCAGTATTTT | . | TRBJ2-3 | few | TRBV9
CASAPGGAAEQFF | TGTGCCAGCGCCCCCGGGGGAGCGGCTGAGCAGTTCTTC | . | TRBJ2-1 | once | TRBV25-1
CASSLRKKNTEAFF | TGTGCCAGCAGCTTGAGGAAAAAGAACACTGAAGCTTTCTTT | . | TRBJ1-1 | few | TRBV11-3
CASRADRVRTEAFF | TGCGCCAGCAGGGCTGACAGGGTTCGCACTGAAGCTTTCTTT | TRBD1 | TRBJ1-1 | . | TRBV10-1
CASSLSMNTGELFF | TGTGCCAGCAGCTTGAGCATGAACACCGGGGAGCTGTTTTTT | . | TRBJ2-2 | few | TRBV5-4
CAWSDGPSNQPQHF | TGTGCCTGGAGTGACGGACCGAGCAATCAGCCCCAGCATTTT | . | TRBJ1-5 | few | TRBV30
CASSLYSNVNEKLFF | TGCGCCAGCAGCTTGTACAGCAACGTTAATGAAAAACTGTTTTTT | . | TRBJ1-4 | few | TRBV5-1
CASSPNSPSSTDTQYF | TGTGCCAGCTCACCAAACAGCCCCTCGAGCACAGATACGCAGTATTTT | . | TRBJ2-3 | . | TRBV18
CSASSGNEKLFF | TGCAGCGCCTCGTCGGGTAATGAAAAACTGTTTTTT | . | TRBJ1-4 | . | TRBV29-1
CASSYSSSGGYEQYF | TGTGCCAGCAGTTACTCGTCTAGCGGGGGGTACGAGCAGTACTTC | TRBD2 | TRBJ2-7 | . | TRBV6-6
CASSLVPTGGLQETQYF | TGCGCCAGCAGCTTGGTCCCGACAGGGGGCCTCCAAGAGACCCAGTACTTC | TRBD1 | TRBJ2-5 | . | TRBV5-1
CASSLPQGFDEQYF | TGTGCCAGCAGTCTACCTCAGGGGTTCGACGAGCAGTACTTC | . | TRBJ2-7 | . | TRBV11-3
CASSRTDRAFF | TGTGCCAGTAGTAGGACAGACCGGGCTTTCTTT | . | TRBJ1-1 | . | TRBV19
CASSPQHLSGANVLTF | TGTGCCAGCAGCCCCCAACACCTCTCTGGGGCCAACGTCCTGACTTTC | . | TRBJ2-6 | . | TRBV7-3
CAWSVQGRGASPLHF | TGTGCCTGGAGTGTACAGGGGAGAGGAGCATCACCCCTCCACTTT | TRBD1 | TRBJ1-6 | . | TRBV30
CAIAQGYRASNYEQYF | TGTGCCATCGCCCAGGGGTACAGGGCTTCGAACTACGAGCAGTACTTC | . | TRBJ2-7 | . | TRBV10-3
CASSLTVKDGYTF | TGTGCCAGCAGTTTGACGGTGAAGGATGGCTACACCTTC | . | TRBJ1-2 | . | TRBV28
CASSEGGGARGDTQYF | TGCGCCAGCAGTGAAGGCGGGGGGGCCCGAGGAGATACGCAGTATTTT | TRBD2 | TRBJ2-3 | once | TRBV10-1
CASGQSRNTIYF | TGTGCCAGTGGACAGAGTAGAAACACCATATATTTT | . | TRBJ1-3 | . | TRBV6-1
CASSEYDYEQYF | TGTGCCAGCAGTGAATATGACTACGAGCAGTACTTC | . | TRBJ2-7 | . | TRBV25-1
CASSFPGADTQYF | TGTGCCAGCAGCTTCCCGGGGGCGGATACGCAGTATTTT | . | TRBJ2-3 | few | TRBV7-2
CASSVVGQGNSPLHF | TGTGCCAGCAGCGTAGTCGGACAGGGGAATTCACCCCTCCACTTT | TRBD1 | TRBJ1-6 | . | TRBV9
CASSLSPGSAEAFF | TGCGCCAGCAGCTTGTCGCCGGGGTCAGCTGAAGCTTTCTTT | . | TRBJ1-1 | . | TRBV5-1
CASSLGWGETQYF | TGCGCCAGCAGCCTGGGGTGGGGCGAGACCCAGTACTTC | . | TRBJ2-5 | . | TRBV5-1
CASSQVLPEAFF | TGTGCCAGCAGCCAAGTTCTACCTGAAGCTTTCTTT | . | TRBJ1-1 | . | TRBV14
CASSVGQLEQFF | TGTGCCAGCAGCGTAGGGCAGCTTGAGCAGTTCTTC | . | TRBJ2-1 | . | TRBV9
CASSPEAAGTGELFF | TGCGCCAGCAGCCCGGAGGCAGCAGGAACCGGGGAGCTGTTTTTT | . | TRBJ2-2 | . | TRBV5-1
CASSFGGRTDTQYF | TGTGCCAGCAGCTTCGGGGGCCGCACAGATACGCAGTATTTT | . | TRBJ2-3 | . | TRBV7-9
CASSLSAAGDEQFF | TGTGCCAGCAGCTTAAGTGCAGCAGGGGATGAGCAGTTCTTC | . | TRBJ2-1 | . | TRBV7-9
CANPEGPGANVLTF | TGTGCCAACCCTGAGGGTCCTGGGGCCAACGTCCTGACTTTC | . | TRBJ2-6 | once | TRBV7-9
CSAGPYEQYF | TGCAGTGCCGGACCTTACGAGCAGTACTTC | . | TRBJ2-7 | . | TRBV20-1
CASSLGPLGVRSGANVLTF | TGTGCCAGCAGCTTAGGCCCGCTAGGGGTTAGGTCTGGGGCCAACGTCCTGACTTTC | . | TRBJ2-6 | . | TRBV7-8
CAWSVRATNEKLFF | TGTGCCTGGAGTGTAAGGGCAACTAATGAAAAACTGTTTTTT | . | TRBJ1-4 | once | TRBV30
CASSPLTGREDTQYF | TGTGCCAGCAGCCCCTTGACAGGGCGTGAAGATACGCAGTATTTT | TRBD1 | TRBJ2-3 | . | TRBV14
CSVEVLLAGVYNEQFF | TGCAGCGTTGAAGTGCTACTAGCGGGGGTATACAATGAGCAGTTCTTC | TRBD2 | TRBJ2-1 | . | TRBV29-1
CASPRDTGELFF | TGTGCCAGCCCAAGGGACACCGGGGAGCTGTTTTTT | . | TRBJ2-2 | . | TRBV18
CASSLGPGGSPLHF | TGCGCCAGCAGCTTGGGCCCCGGTGGTTCACCCCTCCACTTT | . | TRBJ1-6 | . | TRBV5-1
CAWGGQVYEQYF | TGTGCCTGGGGGGGACAGGTCTACGAGCAGTACTTC | TRBD1 | TRBJ2-7 | . | TRBV30
CASSSGTSGLYEQYF | TGTGCCAGCAGCTCGGGGACTAGCGGCCTCTACGAGCAGTACTTC | TRBD2 | TRBJ2-7 | once | TRBV7-2
CASSLRLAGGLTDTQYF | TGCGCCAGCAGCTTGCGACTAGCGGGGGGACTCACAGATACGCAGTATTTT | TRBD2 | TRBJ2-3 | . | TRBV5-1
CASSRDSFSYGYTF | TGTGCCAGCAGTAGGGACAGCTTCTCCTATGGCTACACCTTC | TRBD1 | TRBJ1-2 | many | TRBV6-5
CASSPRLGNFNEQFF | TGTGCCAGCAGCCCGCGACTAGGGAACTTTAATGAGCAGTTCTTC | . | TRBJ2-1 | . | TRBV13
CASSSTGGGTEAFF | TGTGCCAGTAGTTCCACAGGGGGCGGTACTGAAGCTTTCTTT | TRBD1 | TRBJ1-1 | . | TRBV19
CASGLVRSAESIDEQYF | TGTGCTAGTGGTTTGGTACGGTCGGCCGAGTCGATTGACGAGCAGTACTTC | . | TRBJ2-7 | . | TRBV12-5
CASSLRGTGELFF | TGTGCCAGCAGCTTACGGGGGACCGGGGAGCTGTTTTTT | . | TRBJ2-2 | . | TRBV7-9
CASSLGDRASGEQYF | TGCGCCAGCAGCTTGGGCGACCGGGCTTCGGGCGAGCAGTACTTC | . | TRBJ2-7 | . | TRBV5-1